This entry is about one T cell receptor beta chain. Its antigen is not identified. This specimen belongs to a study of cytomegalovirus exposure and HLA in healthy donors. Findings of the study overall: High sensitivity and specificity were reportedly achieved when the classifier diagnosed cytomegalovirus status.

Germline CDR1 is MRHNA and CDR2 is SNTAGT. This CDR3 spans 13 amino acids. V was cut by 3 bases and J by 3 bases, with 6 bases left in between. The assay was immunoSEQ multiplex PCR, and TCRdb's table has in-frame clones only and misses some. The sample lists under 80,000 clones; 94% were seen once. This sequence originates from a woman under 30 in good health and CMV-seronegative. The V call is TRBV6-4, the J call TRBJ1-5; D unresolved. Input material: PBMCs. The chain's CDR3 is CASSEQANQPQHF. CDR3 DNA: TGTGCCAGCAGTGAGCAGGCCAATCAGCCCCAGCATTTT.